This T cell receptor (beta chain) was obtained from a study of neurological immune-mediated disorders (dated by TCRdb to 2018 to 2020). Study-level background: Using UMI-based sequencing, the study compared peripheral blood TCR-beta repertoires from patients with HTLV-I-associated myelopathy (HAM/TSP), patients with multiple sclerosis, and healthy controls. Of the approximately 66 subjects in the cohort, about 14 were HAM/TSP patients, some 34 were multiple sclerosis patients, and some 20 were healthy controls. Longitudinal samples, technical triplicates and paired sorted CD4+ and CD8+ T-cell subsets, alongside PBMC samples, were included among the approximately 110 TCR-beta libraries.

This clonotype was recorded at least ten times. The antigen it binds to is not known. Base qualities were left out, and no much larger clone turns up one base away. For the unsorted PBMC libraries, 2 million PBMCs were stored in RNAlater at -80 degrees C until RNA extraction and were used to generate the libraries. PBMCs were separated from peripheral blood using Ficoll-Hypaque density gradient centrifugation and then cryopreserved in liquid nitrogen. cDNA was synthesized by template-switch 5'RACE using a primer carrying a 10-nucleotide random unique molecular identifier by which each TCR transcript was tagged. Each sequencing run produced over 200 million TCR-beta sequences covering 15-18 subjects. Total RNA was extracted with the RNeasy kit. Using the KAPA Real-time Library Amplification kit, TCR-beta VDJ regions were amplified with primers for the TCR constant region and the 5'RACE anchor. A first PCR added sample indexes and Illumina adaptors, after which a second PCR increased the library yield. The roughly 650 bp TCR product was size-selected on a 2% E-gel SizeSelection system after Ampure bead purification. Before pooling, library quality was assessed on a Bioanalyzer, concentration was determined with Qubit, and library quantification was performed with the Kapa Library Quantification kit. Paired-end 2 x 150 bp sequencing of the libraries was performed on an Illumina HiSeq 2500. To increase sequence diversity, about 25-31% phiX was spiked into each library pool. As for the authors' bioinformatics: Quality-filtered reads were processed with the UMI-based MiGEC pipeline, which removed over 85% of raw TCR sequences during error correction. VDJ genes were aligned to IMGT germline references, and each clonotype was defined by a unique CDR3 amino acid sequence together with V-J genes. VDJtools evaluated clonal expansion, Shannon diversity and CDR3 relatedness (CalcPairwiseDistances, ClusterSamples); CLCbio workbench built phylogenetic trees. Clones with at least 8 unique UMIs were defined as expanded, with this threshold being based on coefficient-of-variation modelling across technical triplicates. TCRdb trimmed public reads at Q25 via fastp, called clones via MiXCR and kept in-frame beta chains. Merged by CDR3 protein, the rows form single entries marked with the most common genes and DNA. TCRdb's processing, not the authors', yielded these V and J calls. For this sample there are approximately 50,000 distinct CDR3 sequences; under 13% appear just once. In total, the top ten clones hold less than 6% of the sample.

The CDR3 numbers 17 residues from cysteine through phenylalanine. The only DNA kept is the CDR3, 51 bases in frame from the first base. V drops 4 bases and J drops 0 bases, leaving 20 bases in between. CDR1 and CDR2 are read off the germline V gene as SGHRS and YFSETQ. Broader findings and caveats from the paper: Expanded clones from different subjects shared no identical CDR3 amino acid sequences, which suggests that TCR-beta repertoires were private in all groups. TCR clonal expansion was highest in HAM/TSP patients and lowest in MS patients, with MS patients falling below even healthy controls.

Sequenced input: PBMCs. The chain uses TRBV5-1 and TRBJ2-7; the best D guess is TRBD1, with 6 bases matching. The clonotype comes from a man between 65 and 85 years old with HTLV-1-associated myelopathy (HAM/TSP). The CDR3 amino acid sequence is: CASSRIYSGQSSYEQYF. The DNA sequence follows: TGCGCCAGCAGCCGAATTTACAGTGGACAGAGCTCCTACGAGCAGTACTTC.